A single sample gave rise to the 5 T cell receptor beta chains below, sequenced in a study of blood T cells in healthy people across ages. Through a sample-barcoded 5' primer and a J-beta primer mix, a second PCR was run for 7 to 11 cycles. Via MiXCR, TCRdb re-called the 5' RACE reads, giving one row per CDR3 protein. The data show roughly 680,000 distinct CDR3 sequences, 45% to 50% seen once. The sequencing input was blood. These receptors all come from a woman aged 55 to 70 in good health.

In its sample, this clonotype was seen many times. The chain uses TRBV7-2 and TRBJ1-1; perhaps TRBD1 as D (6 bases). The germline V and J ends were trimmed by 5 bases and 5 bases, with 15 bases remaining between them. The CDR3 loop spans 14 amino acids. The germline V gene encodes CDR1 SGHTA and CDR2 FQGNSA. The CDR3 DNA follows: TGTGCCAGCAGCCCAGAGGGGGGCAGGACTGAAGCTTTCTTT. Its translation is CASSPEGGRTEAFF.

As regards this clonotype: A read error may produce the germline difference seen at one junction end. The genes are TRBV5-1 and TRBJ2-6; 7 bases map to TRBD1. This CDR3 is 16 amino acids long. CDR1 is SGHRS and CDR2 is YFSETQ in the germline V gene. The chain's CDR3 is CTSSWGTDSGANVLTF. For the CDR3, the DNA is TGCACCAGCAGCTGGGGGACAGACTCTGGGGCCAACGTCCTGACTTTC.

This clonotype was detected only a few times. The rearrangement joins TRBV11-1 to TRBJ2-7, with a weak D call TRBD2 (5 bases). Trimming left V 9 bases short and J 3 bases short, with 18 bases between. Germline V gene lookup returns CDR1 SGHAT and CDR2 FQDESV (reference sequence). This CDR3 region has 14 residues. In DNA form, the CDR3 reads TGTGCCAGTAGGTCGGGATTGGATGTCTACGAGCAGTACTTC. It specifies CASRSGLDVYEQYF. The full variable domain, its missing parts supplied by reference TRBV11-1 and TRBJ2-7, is EAEVAQSPRYKITEKSQAVAFWCDPISGHATLYWYRQILGQGPELLVQFQDESVVDDSQLPKDRFSAERLKGVDSTLKIQPAELGDSAMYLCASRSGLDVYEQYFGPGTRLTVT.

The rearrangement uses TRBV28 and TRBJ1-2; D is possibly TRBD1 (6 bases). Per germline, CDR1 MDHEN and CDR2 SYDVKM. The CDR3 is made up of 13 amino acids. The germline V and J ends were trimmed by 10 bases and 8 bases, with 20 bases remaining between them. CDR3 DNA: TGTGCCAACAAGCCGGGGGGCTTAGGAGGCTACACCTTC. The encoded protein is CANKPGGLGGYTF.

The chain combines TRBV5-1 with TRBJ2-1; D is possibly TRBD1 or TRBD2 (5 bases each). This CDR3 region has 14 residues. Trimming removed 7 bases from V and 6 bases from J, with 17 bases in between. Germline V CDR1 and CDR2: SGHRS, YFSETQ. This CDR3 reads CASRDGKGSNEQFF. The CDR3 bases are TGCGCCAGCCGGGACGGGAAAGGCTCCAATGAGCAGTTCTTC.